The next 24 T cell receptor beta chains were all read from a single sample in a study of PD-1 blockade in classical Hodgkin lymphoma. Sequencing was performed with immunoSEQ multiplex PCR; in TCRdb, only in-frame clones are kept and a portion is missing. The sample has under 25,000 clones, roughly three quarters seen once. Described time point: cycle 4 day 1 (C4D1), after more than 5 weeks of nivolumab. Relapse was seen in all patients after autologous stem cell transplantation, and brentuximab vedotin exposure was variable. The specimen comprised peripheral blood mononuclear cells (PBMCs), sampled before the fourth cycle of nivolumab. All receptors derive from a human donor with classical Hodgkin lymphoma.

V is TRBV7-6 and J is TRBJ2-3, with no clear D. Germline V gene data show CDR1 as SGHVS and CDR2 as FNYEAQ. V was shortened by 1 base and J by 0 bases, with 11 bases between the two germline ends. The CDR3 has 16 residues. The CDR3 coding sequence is TGTGCCAGCAGCTTAGTGGTCGGCCGAAGCACAGATACGCAGTATTTT. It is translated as CASSLVVGRSTDTQYF.

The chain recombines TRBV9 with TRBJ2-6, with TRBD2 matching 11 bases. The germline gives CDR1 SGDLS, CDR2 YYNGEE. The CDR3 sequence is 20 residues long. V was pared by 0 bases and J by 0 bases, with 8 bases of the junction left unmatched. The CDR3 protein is CASSVDFGGLAVSGANVLTF. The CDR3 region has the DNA TGTGCCAGCAGCGTAGACTTCGGGGGACTAGCGGTCTCTGGGGCCAACGTCCTGACTTTC.

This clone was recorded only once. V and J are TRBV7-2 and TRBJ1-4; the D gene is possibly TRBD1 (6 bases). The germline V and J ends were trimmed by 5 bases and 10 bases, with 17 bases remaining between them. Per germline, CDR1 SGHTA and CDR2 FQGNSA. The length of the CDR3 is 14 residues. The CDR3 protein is CASSPNTGIGKLFF. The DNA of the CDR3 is TGTGCCAGCAGCCCCAACACAGGGATAGGAAAACTGTTTTTT. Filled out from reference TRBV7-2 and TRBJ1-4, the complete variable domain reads GAGVSQSPSNKVTEKGKDVELRCDPISGHTALYWYRQSLGQGLEFLIYFQGNSAPDKSGLPSDRFSAERTGGSVSTLTIQRTQQEDSAVYLCASSPNTGIGKLFFGSGTQLSVL.

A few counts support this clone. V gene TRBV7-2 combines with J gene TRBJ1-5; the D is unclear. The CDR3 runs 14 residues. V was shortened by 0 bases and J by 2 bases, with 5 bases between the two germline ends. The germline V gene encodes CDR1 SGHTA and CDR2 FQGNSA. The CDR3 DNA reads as TGTGCCAGCAGCTTAGCGTGGCGCAATCAGCCCCAGCATTTT. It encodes CASSLAWRNQPQHF.

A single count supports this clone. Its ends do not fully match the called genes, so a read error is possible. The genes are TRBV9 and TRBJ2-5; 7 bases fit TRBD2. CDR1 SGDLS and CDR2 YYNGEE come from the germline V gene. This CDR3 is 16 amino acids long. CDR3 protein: CASSVEGGLVQGTQYF. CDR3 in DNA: TGTGCCAGCAGCGTAGAGGGAGGGCTAGTCCAAGGGACCCAGTACTTC.

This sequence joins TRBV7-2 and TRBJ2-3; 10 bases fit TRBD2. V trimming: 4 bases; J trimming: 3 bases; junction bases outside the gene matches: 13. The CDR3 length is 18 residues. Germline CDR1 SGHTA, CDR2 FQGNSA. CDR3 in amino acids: CASSYPLTSGPETDTQYF. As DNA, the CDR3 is TGTGCCAGCAGCTACCCGTTGACTAGCGGGCCAGAGACAGATACGCAGTATTTT.

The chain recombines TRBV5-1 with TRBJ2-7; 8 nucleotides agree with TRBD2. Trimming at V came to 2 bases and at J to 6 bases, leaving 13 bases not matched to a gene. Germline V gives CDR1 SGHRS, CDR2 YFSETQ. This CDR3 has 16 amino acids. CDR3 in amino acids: CASSFRGLVPSGEQYF. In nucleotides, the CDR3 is TGCGCCAGCAGCTTCAGGGGACTAGTGCCATCGGGCGAGCAGTACTTC. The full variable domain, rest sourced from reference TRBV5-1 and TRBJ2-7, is KAGVTQTPRYLIKTRGQQVTLSCSPISGHRSVSWYQQTPGQGLQFLFEYFSETQRNKGNFPGRFSGRQFSNSRSEMNVSTLELGDSALYLCASSFRGLVPSGEQYFGPGTRLTVT.

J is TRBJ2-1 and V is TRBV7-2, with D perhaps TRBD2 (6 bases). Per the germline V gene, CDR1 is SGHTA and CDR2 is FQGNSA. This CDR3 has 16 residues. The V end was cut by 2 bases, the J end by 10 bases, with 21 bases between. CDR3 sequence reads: CASSLRGGTVQGEQFF. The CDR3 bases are TGTGCCAGCAGCTTAAGGGGCGGGACCGTCCAAGGGGAGCAGTTCTTC.

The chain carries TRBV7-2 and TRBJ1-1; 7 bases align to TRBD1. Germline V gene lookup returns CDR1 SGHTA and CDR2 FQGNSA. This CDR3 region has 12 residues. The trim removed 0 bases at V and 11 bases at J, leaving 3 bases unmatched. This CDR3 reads CASSLAGQSAFF. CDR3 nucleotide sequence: TGTGCCAGCAGCTTAGCGGGACAGAGTGCTTTCTTT.

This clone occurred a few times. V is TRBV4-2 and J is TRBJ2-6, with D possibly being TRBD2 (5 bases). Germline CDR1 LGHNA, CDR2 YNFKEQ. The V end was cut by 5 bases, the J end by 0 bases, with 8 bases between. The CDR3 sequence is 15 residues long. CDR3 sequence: CASSSRDSGANVLTF. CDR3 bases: TGTGCCAGCAGCTCCCGGGACTCTGGGGCCAACGTCCTGACTTTC.

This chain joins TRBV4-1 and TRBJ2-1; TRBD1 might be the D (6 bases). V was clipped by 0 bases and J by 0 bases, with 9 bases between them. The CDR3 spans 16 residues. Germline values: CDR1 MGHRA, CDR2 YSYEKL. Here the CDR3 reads CASSQDGGNSYNEQFF. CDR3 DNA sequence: TGCGCCAGCAGCCAAGATGGGGGCAACTCCTACAATGAGCAGTTCTTC.

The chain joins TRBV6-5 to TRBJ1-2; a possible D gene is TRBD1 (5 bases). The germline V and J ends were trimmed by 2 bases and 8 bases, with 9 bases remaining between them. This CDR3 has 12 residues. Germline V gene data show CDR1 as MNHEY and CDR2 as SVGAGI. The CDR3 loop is CASSYGTTGYTF. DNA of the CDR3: TGTGCCAGCAGTTACGGGACTACGGGCTACACCTTC.

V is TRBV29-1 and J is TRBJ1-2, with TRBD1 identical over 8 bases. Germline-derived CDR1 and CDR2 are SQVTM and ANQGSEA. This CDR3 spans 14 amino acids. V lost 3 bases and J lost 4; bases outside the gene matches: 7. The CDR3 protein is CSVEAQGVPYGYTF. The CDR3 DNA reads TGCAGCGTTGAGGCACAGGGGGTCCCCTATGGCTACACCTTC.

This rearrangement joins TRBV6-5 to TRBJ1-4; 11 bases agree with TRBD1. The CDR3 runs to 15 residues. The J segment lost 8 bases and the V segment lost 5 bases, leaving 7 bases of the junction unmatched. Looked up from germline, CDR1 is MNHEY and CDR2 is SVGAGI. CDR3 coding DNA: TGTGCCAGCAGTCGGACAGGGGGCGGAGGAGAAAAACTGTTTTTT. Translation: CASSRTGGGGEKLFF.

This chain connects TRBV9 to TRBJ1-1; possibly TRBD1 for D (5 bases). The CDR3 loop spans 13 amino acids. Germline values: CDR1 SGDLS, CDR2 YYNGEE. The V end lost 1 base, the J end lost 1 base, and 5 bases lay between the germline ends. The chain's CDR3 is CASSVQGNTEAFF. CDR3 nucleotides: TGTGCCAGCAGCGTACAGGGGAACACTGAAGCTTTCTTT. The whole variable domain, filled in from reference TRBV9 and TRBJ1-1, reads DSGVTQTPKHLITATGQRVTLRCSPRSGDLSVYWYQQSLDQGLQFLIQYYNGEERAKGNILERFSAQQFPDLHSELNLSSLELGDSALYFCASSVQGNTEAFFGQGTRLTVV.

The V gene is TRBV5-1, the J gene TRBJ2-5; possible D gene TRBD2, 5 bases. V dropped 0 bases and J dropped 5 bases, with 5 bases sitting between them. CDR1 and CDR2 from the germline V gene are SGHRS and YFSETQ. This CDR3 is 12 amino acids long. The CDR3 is CASSLGRETQYF. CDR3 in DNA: TGCGCCAGCAGCTTGGGGAGGGAGACCCAGTACTTC.

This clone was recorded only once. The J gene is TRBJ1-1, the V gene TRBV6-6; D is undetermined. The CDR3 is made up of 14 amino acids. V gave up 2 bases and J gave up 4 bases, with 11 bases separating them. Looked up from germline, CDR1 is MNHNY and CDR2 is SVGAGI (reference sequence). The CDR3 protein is CASSYRSSSTEAFF. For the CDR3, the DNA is TGTGCCAGCAGTTACCGAAGCAGTTCCACTGAAGCTTTCTTT.

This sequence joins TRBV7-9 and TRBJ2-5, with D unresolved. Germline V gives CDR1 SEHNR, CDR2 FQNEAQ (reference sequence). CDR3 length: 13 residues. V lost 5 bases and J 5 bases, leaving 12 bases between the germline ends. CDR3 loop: CASSPVGIETQYF. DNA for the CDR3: TGTGCCAGCAGCCCCGTGGGCATCGAGACCCAGTACTTC.

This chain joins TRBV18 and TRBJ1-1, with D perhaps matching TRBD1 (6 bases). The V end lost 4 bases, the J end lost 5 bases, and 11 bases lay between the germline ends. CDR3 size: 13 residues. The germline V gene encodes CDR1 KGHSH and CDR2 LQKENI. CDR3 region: CASSQNRETEAFF. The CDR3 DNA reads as TGTGCCAGCTCACAAAACAGGGAAACTGAAGCTTTCTTT.

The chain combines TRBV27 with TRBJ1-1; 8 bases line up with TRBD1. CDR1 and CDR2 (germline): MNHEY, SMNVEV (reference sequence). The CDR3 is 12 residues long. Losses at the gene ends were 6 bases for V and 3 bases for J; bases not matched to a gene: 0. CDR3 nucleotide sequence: TGTGCCAGCAGACAGGGGGACACTGAAGCTTTCTTT. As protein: CASRQGDTEAFF.

CDR3: CASSSRRKPYGYTF. The DNA for the CDR3 is TGTGCCAGCAGTTCTAGAAGGAAACCGTATGGCTACACCTTC. This chain connects TRBV6-6 to TRBJ1-2; no clear D. Germline CDR1 is MNHNY and CDR2 is SVGAGI (reference sequence). The germline V and J ends were trimmed by 4 bases and 5 bases, with 14 bases remaining between them. The CDR3 is 14 residues long.

This CDR3 reads CASSPRLRQERVDEQYF. CDR3 in DNA: TGTGCCAGCAGTCCCCGCCTTCGACAGGAGAGGGTGGACGAGCAGTACTTC. The chain is built from TRBV27 and TRBJ2-7; D possibly corresponds to TRBD1 (6 bases). Germline V gives CDR1 MNHEY, CDR2 SMNVEV (reference sequence). The V end was cut by 5 bases, the J end by 5 bases, with 25 bases between. The CDR3 totals 17 residues.

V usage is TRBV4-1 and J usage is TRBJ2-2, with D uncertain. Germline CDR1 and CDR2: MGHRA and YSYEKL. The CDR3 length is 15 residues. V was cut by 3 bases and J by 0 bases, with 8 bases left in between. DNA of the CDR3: TGCGCCAGCAGCCATCAAAAGGCGAACACCGGGGAGCTGTTTTTT. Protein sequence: CASSHQKANTGELFF.

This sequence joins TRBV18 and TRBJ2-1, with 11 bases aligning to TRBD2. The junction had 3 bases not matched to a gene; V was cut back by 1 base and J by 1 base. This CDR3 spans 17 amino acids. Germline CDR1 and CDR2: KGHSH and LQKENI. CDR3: CASSPQRLAGSYNEQFF. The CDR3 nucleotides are TGTGCCAGCTCACCACAACGACTAGCGGGATCCTACAATGAGCAGTTCTTC.